This TCR beta chain derives from a study of blood T cell repertoires in COVID-19. Assay: immunoSEQ multiplex PCR; the TCRdb copy retains only in-frame clones and omits some. The sample lists approximately 210,000 clones, about 84% seen once, with 7.8% in the top ten. Per the germline V gene, CDR1 is SGHRS and CDR2 is YFSETQ. The CDR3 is 14 amino acids. The junction had 1 base not matched to a gene; V was cut back by 0 bases and J by 6 bases. The sequence was obtained from a woman older than 75 with COVID-19, enrolled during active disease. This chain connects TRBV5-1 to TRBJ2-7, with 12 bases aligning to TRBD1. Sequencing used peripheral blood. CDR3 amino acids: CASSLGDRGLEQYF. DNA for the CDR3: TGCGCCAGCAGCTTGGGGGACAGGGGGCTCGAGCAGTACTTC.